The entry below describes one TCR beta chain. This clone was picked up a small number of times. What antigen it recognizes has not been identified. One base away there is no much larger clone; base qualities are not given. The data were obtained in a study of blood T cell repertoires in COVID-19 (dated by TCRdb to 2018 to 2021). For context, the study as a whole: Samples covering the acute and convalescent phases of COVID-19 were provided by collaborators in the United States, Italy and Spain. The material from the prospective study consisted of cDNA or gDNA derived from T cells, B-cell-depleted T cells, or PBMCs. Deeply sampled blood TCRbeta repertoires from subjects exposed to, actively infected with, or recovered from COVID-19 were included in the dataset. The repertoires were released in a freely available public database intended as a resource for research on the immune response to SARS-CoV-2. HLA class I and class II types, where available, came from metadata supplied by the sample provider rather than from assay-based typing. Nearly every sample came with metadata listing a de-identified subject ID, COVID-19 status, age in years and sex. The samples were drawn from two sources: the first 160 participants of the ongoing ImmuneRACE study, and about 1,300 subjects contributed by 6 global collaborators.

The study at large found these results: The quantity of clinical and demographic metadata differed by source and by participant and was supplied without curation.

Each collaborating institution followed its own protocols to collect whole blood in K2EDTA tubes. For TCRbeta analysis, collaborator samples were shipped as frozen whole blood, as isolated PBMCs, or as DNA extracted from either sample type. The immunoSEQ Assay, a bias-controlled multiplex PCR, was used to amplify TCRbeta CDR3 regions from genomic DNA. The authors' analysis ran thus. The number of nucleated cells in each sample was estimated by amplification of reference gene primers within the assay. Sequence reads were collapsed and filtered to measure the absolute abundance of every unique TCRbeta CDR3 rearrangement. For each sample, productive Simpson clonality was calculated by taking the square root of Simpson's diversity index across productive rearrangements. TCRdb took this table from immuneACCESS and kept in-frame rearrangements with V and J called. Such tables lack part of the clones; where checked against another copy, unresolved V genes explain under half of the gap, and the rest is unexplained. For V, J and clone size, that table is used; D and trimming come from the DNA. The sample table shows approximately 390,000 clones, and 90% are seen once. The top ten hold 6.5% of the sample.

Its CDR3 holds 14 amino acids, cysteine through phenylalanine. The DNA shown is the 42-base CDR3, in frame from base 1. Clipping removes 2 bases from V and 5 bases from J, with 3 as the unmatched junction base count. Per the germline V gene, MNHEY is the CDR1 and SVGAGI is the CDR2. The chain joins TRBV6-5 to TRBJ1-5; 7 of the junction bases match TRBD1. The receptor comes from a man aged 18 to 29 with active or convalescent COVID-19. The specimen was peripheral blood. The nucleotide sequence reads as follows: TGTGCCAGCAGTTACCTCCAGGGGGATCAGCCCCAGCATTTT. Translation gives CASSYLQGDQPQHF.